The next 21 T cell receptor beta chains were all read from a single sample in a study of control samples from healthy donors and cancer patients. TCRdb's copy holds only in-frame clones and misses some; the assay was immunoSEQ multiplex PCR. In the table there are 78,000 or so clones, over 75% of which are singletons. Sample: blood. The source is a woman between 50 and 59 years old in good health.

This chain uses TRBV19 with TRBJ2-3, with 14 bases identical to TRBD2. Germline CDR1 and CDR2: LNHDA and SQIVND (reference sequence). The CDR3 has 19 amino acids. The junction had 11 bases not matched to a gene; V was cut back by 6 bases and J by 0 bases. The CDR3, as DNA: TGTGCCAGTAGGAAAGGACTAGCGGGAGGAACCCCGAGCACAGATACGCAGTATTTT. Its protein product is CASRKGLAGGTPSTDTQYF.

The table lists this clone with a few counts. V usage is TRBV7-9 and J usage is TRBJ1-5; tentative D call: TRBD1 (5 bases). Trimming stripped 1 base from V and 0 bases from J, with 7 bases between. There are 15 residues in the CDR3. Germline CDR1 reads SEHNR; CDR2 reads FQNEAQ (reference sequence). This CDR3 is CASSLGDSSNQPQHF. DNA for the CDR3: TGTGCCAGCAGCTTAGGAGACAGTAGCAATCAGCCCCAGCATTTT. Full variable domain (rest looked up from reference TRBV7-9 and TRBJ1-5): DTGVSQNPRHKITKRGQNVTFRCDPISEHNRLYWYRQTLGQGPEFLTYFQNEAQLEKSRLLSDRFSAERPKGSFSTLEIQRTEQGDSAMYLCASSLGDSSNQPQHFGDGTRLSIL.

This chain connects TRBV5-1 to TRBJ2-2; the match to TRBD1 covers 7 bases. Germline V gene lookup returns CDR1 SGHRS and CDR2 YFSETQ. The CDR3 is 16 amino acids. V gave up 0 bases and J gave up 6 bases; unmatched junction bases: 8. CDR3 sequence (DNA): TGCGCCAGCAGCTTGGGGACGGCAGGGGGTCCCGGGGAGCTGTTTTTT. This sequence encodes CASSLGTAGGPGELFF.

V and J are TRBV2 and TRBJ2-5; D gene unclear. The germline gives CDR1 SNHLY, CDR2 FYNNEI. This CDR3 is built from 12 residues. With 4 bases removed from V and 4 bases from J, the gap between germline ends came to 7 bases. The CDR3 reads CASSGDGETQYF. In DNA, the CDR3 is TGTGCCAGCAGTGGGGATGGAGAGACCCAGTACTTC.

The genes are TRBV12-3 or TRBV12-4 and TRBJ2-2; D gene uncertain. CDR3 length: 13 amino acids. V was cut by 1 base and J by 6 bases, with 6 bases left in between. CDR3 amino acids: CASSLGGSGELFF. The CDR3 DNA follows: TGTGCCAGCAGTTTAGGGGGATCCGGGGAGCTGTTTTTT.

A word on this clone: The junction and the germline gene differ at one end; a read error may be behind it. This chain links TRBV7-9 with TRBJ2-1; 11 bases align to TRBD2. CDR1 is SEHNR and CDR2 is FQNEAQ in the germline V gene (reference sequence). The CDR3 covers 12 residues. CDR3 nucleotides: TGTGCCAGCAGTTTAGGGACTAGCGGCCGATTCTTC. Translation gives CASSLGTSGRFF.

The rearrangement joins TRBV6-5 to TRBJ1-6; D gene unclear. The CDR3 length is 15 residues. Trimming stripped 7 bases from V and 7 bases from J, with 17 bases between. The germline CDR1 and CDR2 sequences are MNHEY and SVGAGI. The DNA of the CDR3 is TGTGCCAGCACCTCCGTCCCAAGGGAGAATTCACCCCTCCACTTT. Protein sequence: CASTSVPRENSPLHF.

The J gene is TRBJ2-5, the V gene TRBV9; 7 bases fit TRBD1. This CDR3 has 16 amino acids. CDR1 and CDR2 from the germline V gene are SGDLS and YYNGEE. V shed 0 bases and J 1 base; nucleotides not matched to a gene: 6. The CDR3 sequence: CASSVGARQGQETQYF. The CDR3 DNA reads as TGTGCCAGCAGCGTAGGGGCACGACAGGGCCAAGAGACCCAGTACTTC.

CDR3: CASSSPIRGRTGNNEQFF. The CDR3 nucleotides are TGTGCCAGCAGTTCCCCTATCAGGGGTCGGACGGGCAACAATGAGCAGTTCTTC. The chain combines TRBV27 with TRBJ2-1; the D gene is possibly TRBD1 (6 bases). V was cut by 4 bases and J by 5 bases, with 24 bases left in between. Germline V gene lookup returns CDR1 MNHEY and CDR2 SMNVEV (reference sequence). This CDR3 has 18 residues.

The rearrangement joins TRBV6-6 to TRBJ2-7; 13 positions match TRBD2. CDR3 size: 15 residues. Germline V lookup: CDR1 MNHNY, CDR2 SVGAGI (reference sequence). V was clipped by 6 bases and J by 3 bases; unmatched bases: 5. The CDR3 DNA is TGTGCCAGCAGACCCGGACTAGCGGGAGTCTACGAGCAGTACTTC. Its protein is CASRPGLAGVYEQYF.

The chain has TRBV4-2 and TRBJ1-5, with D possibly TRBD1 on 6 matching bases. Germline loops: CDR1 LGHNA, CDR2 YNFKEQ. The CDR3 is 18 amino acids. Trimming stripped 0 bases from V and 1 base from J, with 16 bases between. CDR3 bases: TGTGCCAGCAGCCAAGACAATAAAGGGGGGGGGAGCAATCAGCCCCAGCATTTT. Protein product: CASSQDNKGGGSNQPQHF.

The rearrangement uses TRBV3-1 (or the pseudogene TRBV3-2) and TRBJ1-2, with TRBD1 matching over 8 bases. This CDR3 spans 14 amino acids. Trimming took 4 bases from V and 4 from J; bases not matched to a gene: 5. The germline gives CDR1 LGHDT, CDR2 YNNKEL (reference sequence). In nucleotides, the CDR3 is TGTGCCAGCAGCCCAAACGGACAGGGCTATGGCTACACCTTC. It encodes CASSPNGQGYGYTF.

This chain uses TRBV18 with TRBJ1-2; TRBD1 matches 10 bases. Germline V CDR1 and CDR2: KGHSH, LQKENI. Trimming took 3 bases from V and 6 from J; bases not matched to a gene: 16. CDR3 length: 18 residues. Here the CDR3 reads CASSPVPPGQGIGHGYTF. DNA for the CDR3: TGTGCCAGCTCACCGGTACCACCGGGACAGGGGATCGGACATGGCTACACCTTC.

This chain uses TRBV14 with TRBJ1-2; D is uncertain. Trimming left V 6 bases short and J 4 bases short, with 15 bases between. Germline V gene data show CDR1 as SGHDN and CDR2 as FVKESK. The CDR3 contains 14 residues. CDR3 region: CASRHDVEPYGYTF. The CDR3 DNA reads TGTGCCAGCAGACACGACGTGGAGCCCTATGGCTACACCTTC.

The J gene is TRBJ1-6, the V gene TRBV19; D uncertain. Germline assignment: CDR1 LNHDA and CDR2 SQIVND (reference sequence). Between the trimmed V and J ends, which lost 6 bases and 7 bases, there was a span of 10 bases. CDR3 length: 13 residues. The CDR3 DNA sequence: TGTGCCAGTAGGCAAGCCCCCAATTCACCCCTCCACTTT. Translated: CASRQAPNSPLHF. Complete variable domain (other parts from reference TRBV19 and TRBJ1-6): DGGITQSPKYLFRKEGQNVTLSCEQNLNHDAMYWYRQDPGQGLRLIYYSQIVNDFQKGDIAEGYSVSREKKESFPLTVTSAQKNPTAFYLCASRQAPNSPLHFGNGTRLTVT.

The chain links TRBV4-1 to TRBJ2-1, with 8 positions matching TRBD1. The CDR3 has 14 residues. From germline, CDR1 is MGHRA and CDR2 YSYEKL. V dropped 5 bases and J dropped 6; count of bases not matched to a gene: 6. CDR3 sequence (DNA): TGCGCCAGCAGCTCAGGACAGGGAGGCAATGAGCAGTTCTTC. As protein: CASSSGQGGNEQFF.

This chain connects TRBV6-1 to TRBJ1-1; 7 bases are a match to TRBD1. V shed 3 bases and J 2 bases; nucleotides not matched to a gene: 6. This CDR3 region has 15 residues. CDR1 and CDR2 (germline): MNHNS, SASEGT. CDR3: CASSELDRINTEAFF. The DNA for the CDR3 is TGTGCCAGCAGTGAGTTGGACAGGATAAACACTGAAGCTTTCTTT.

V and J are TRBV19 and TRBJ1-1; D is undetermined. The germline V and J ends were trimmed by 3 bases and 5 bases, with 16 bases remaining between them. The CDR3 spans 15 residues. CDR1 is LNHDA and CDR2 is SQIVND in the germline V gene (reference sequence). The CDR3 is CASSILEPAWTEAFF. The CDR3 region has the DNA TGTGCCAGTAGTATTTTAGAACCCGCGTGGACTGAAGCTTTCTTT.

This clone was recorded a few times. V is TRBV5-5 and J is TRBJ1-5; 7 bases align to TRBD1. Trimming cost V 7 bases and J 0 bases; bases outside gene matches: 7. Germline CDR1 SGHKS, CDR2 YYEKEE (reference sequence). The CDR3 length is 15 residues. CDR3 sequence (DNA): TGTGCCAGCGGACGGACAGGTAATAGCAATCAGCCCCAGCATTTT. Its protein is CASGRTGNSNQPQHF.

Written as DNA, the CDR3 is TGTGCCAGCCACAGCCGGAAGAGGGCGAACACTGAAGCTTTCTTT. It yields the protein CASHSRKRANTEAFF. The chain combines TRBV5-4 with TRBJ1-1; no clear D gene. The CDR3 is made up of 15 amino acids. Deletions cut 7 bases from V and 1 base from J, with 17 bases between. The germline V gene encodes CDR1 SGHNT and CDR2 YYREEE (reference sequence). Based on the CDR3 plus reference TRBV5-4 and TRBJ1-1, the full variable domain is ETGVTQSPTHLIKTRGQQVTLRCSSQSGHNTVSWYQQALGQGPQFIFQYYREEENGRGNFPPRFSGLQFPNYSSELNVNALELDDSALYLCASHSRKRANTEAFFGQGTRLTVV.

The gene calls are TRBV27 and TRBJ2-2, with unresolved D. Trimming took off 2 bases at V and 7 bases at J, with 8 bases between the two ends. Germline V gives CDR1 MNHEY, CDR2 SMNVEV (reference sequence). CDR3 length: 13 residues. CDR3 coding DNA: TGTGCCAGCAGTTTAGTCTTCCGCGGGGAGCTGTTTTTT. Its translation: CASSLVFRGELFF.